This T cell receptor (beta chain) originates from a study of OX40 agonist ivuxolimab in advanced cancers. The overall study: As their treatment, patients were administered ivuxolimab, an agonistic anti-OX40 (CD134) antibody. Under the entry rules, prior anti-PD-1, anti-PD-L1 or anti-CTLA-4 therapy was allowed, and approximately 40% had some. Overall study results and limits: In the 0.1 to 3.0 mg/kg range, CD4+ and CD8+ blood T cells had expanded clonally by week 6.

The assay was immunoSEQ multiplex PCR, and TCRdb's table has in-frame clones only and misses some. The data show 75,000 to 80,000 clones, with over 75% seen just once and approximately 4.6% held by the top ten. A word on this clone: Its cognate antigen is unknown.

Germline V gene lookup returns CDR1 SGHVS and CDR2 FQNEAQ. The CDR3 spans 15 residues. V lost 0 bases and J lost 5, with 10 bases in between. Sequenced here: CD4+ or CD8+ T cells sorted from blood, sampled in a trial of the OX40 agonist ivuxolimab. The receptor's source is an adult with an advanced solid tumor such as melanoma, head and neck, liver or kidney cancer. V gene TRBV7-8 combines with J gene TRBJ2-2; weak D call: TRBD2 (6 bases). CDR3 sequence reads: CASSLAGGWTGELFF. The CDR3 nucleotides are TGTGCCAGCAGCTTAGCGGGAGGTTGGACCGGGGAGCTGTTTTTT.